The 24 T cell receptor beta chains reported below all come from one sample, sequenced in a study of identical twins. Each CDR3 protein gets one entry after TCRdb re-called the 5' RACE reads with MiXCR. The sample shows 450,000 or so distinct CDR3 sequences, approximately 14% of them seen only once. These same data were also listed under a study on yellow fever vaccine responses in identical twins.

The sequenced sample was CD4+ T cells sorted from blood. The receptor source for this set is a woman aged 18-35 years in good health.

Only a few counts were recorded for this clonotype. The V and J genes are TRBV28 and TRBJ1-4; tentatively, D is TRBD1 (6 bases). The V and J ends lost 7 bases and 8 bases respectively, with 14 bases between them. Germline-derived CDR1 and CDR2 are MDHEN and SYDVKM. The length of the CDR3 is 13 residues. The CDR3 DNA is TGTGCCAGCAACGTAGGGGGGTACGAAAAACTGTTTTTT. Protein product: CASNVGGYEKLFF.

This rearrangement joins TRBV2 to TRBJ2-3; TRBD2 might be the D (7 bases). The CDR3 runs to 13 residues. Germline-derived CDR1 and CDR2 are SNHLY and FYNNEI. Deletions cut 8 bases from V and 4 bases from J, with 13 bases between. The CDR3 protein is CASGGGVPDTQYF. The CDR3 bases are TGTGCCAGCGGAGGGGGGGTTCCAGATACGCAGTATTTT.

This clonotype was counted a few times. The chain employs TRBV24-1 and TRBJ2-3; 9 bases agree with TRBD1. This CDR3 comprises 16 residues. CDR1 is KGHDR and CDR2 is SFDVKD in the germline V gene. Losses at the gene ends were 4 bases for V and 4 bases for J; bases not matched to a gene: 8. The CDR3 DNA sequence: TGTGCCACCAGTGACCCGGCCGGGACAGGGTCAGATACGCAGTATTTT. Its protein product is CATSDPAGTGSDTQYF.

This chain links TRBV7-2 with TRBJ1-1; TRBD1 agrees at 8 bases. The CDR3 length is 14 residues. The germline V gene has CDR1 SGHTA and CDR2 FQGNSA. The V gene end was trimmed by 5 bases and the J gene end by 5 bases; junction bases not matched to a gene: 7. The CDR3: CASSQPRGRTEAFF. The CDR3 DNA reads TGTGCCAGCAGCCAACCCAGGGGGCGGACTGAAGCTTTCTTT.

Many counts were recorded for this clonotype. V is TRBV12-3 or TRBV12-4 and J is TRBJ2-5; 11 bases are shared with TRBD1. There are 16 residues in the CDR3. J was trimmed by 6 bases and V by 7 bases; bases with no gene match: 13. CDR3 sequence reads: CASTFAGTGGKKTQYF. CDR3 DNA sequence: TGTGCCAGCACTTTCGCCGGGACAGGGGGGAAAAAGACCCAGTACTTC.

This clonotype was detected only a few times. V gene TRBV20-1 combines with J gene TRBJ2-5, with 13 positions matching TRBD2. The CDR3 is made up of 15 amino acids. Germline V lookup: CDR1 DFQATT, CDR2 SNEGSKA (reference sequence). With V trimmed by 0 bases and J by 5 bases, 3 bases remained unmatched. The CDR3 spells CSARERLAGGETQYF. The CDR3 coding sequence is TGCAGTGCTAGAGAGCGACTAGCGGGGGGTGAGACCCAGTACTTC.

In its sample, this clonotype was seen many times. For the CDR3, the DNA is TGCGCCAGCAGGAGAGAAGAGGGAGCCAAAAACATTCAGTACTTC. It translates to CASRREEGAKNIQYF. The V and J genes are TRBV5-1 and TRBJ2-4; TRBD2 is a possible D gene (5 bases). This CDR3 spans 15 amino acids. The V gene lost 5 bases and the J gene lost 0 bases, with 12 bases spanning the gap. Germline lookup yields CDR1 SGHRS and CDR2 YFSETQ. Filled out from reference TRBV5-1 and TRBJ2-4, the complete variable domain reads KAGVTQTPRYLIKTRGQQVTLSCSPISGHRSVSWYQQTPGQGLQFLFEYFSETQRNKGNFPGRFSGRQFSNSRSEMNVSTLELGDSALYLCASRREEGAKNIQYFGAGTRLSVL.

This chain joins TRBV6-6 and TRBJ2-3; D uncertain. This CDR3 region has 12 residues. Per germline, CDR1 MNHNY and CDR2 SVGAGI (reference sequence). Trimming pared 10 bases from V and 2 bases from J, leaving 10 bases between. In DNA, the CDR3 is TGTGCCACTAGGGAAATCACAGATACGCAGTATTTT. Protein: CATREITDTQYF.

This clonotype occurred a few times. The CDR3 DNA is TGTGCCACCAGCAGAGAGGAACCAGGAAACACCATATATTTT. Its protein product is CATSREEPGNTIYF. The chain links TRBV15 to TRBJ1-3; D remains ambiguous. The germline gives CDR1 LNHNV, CDR2 YYDKDF (reference sequence). This CDR3 contains 14 residues. V lost 0 bases and J 4 bases, leaving 7 bases between the germline ends.

The CDR3 DNA is TGCGCCAGCAGCTTTGGTAAACCGGGACAGGGGACAGATACGCAGTATTTT. Residues: CASSFGKPGQGTDTQYF. The chain carries TRBV5-1 and TRBJ2-3; 10 nucleotides align to TRBD1. This CDR3 has 17 residues. CDR1 is SGHRS, CDR2 YFSETQ, per germline. With V trimmed by 2 bases and J by 3 bases, 9 bases remained unmatched.

The chain links TRBV5-1 to TRBJ2-7; 9 nucleotides align to TRBD1. Germline CDR1 is SGHRS and CDR2 is YFSETQ. V shed 0 bases, J shed 7 bases, and the junction held 11 bases outside the gene matches. The CDR3 has 16 residues. The CDR3 nucleotides are TGCGCCAGCAGCTTGGACGGACAGGGGCTATTGGGGGAGCAGTACTTC. Protein product: CASSLDGQGLLGEQYF.

The chain combines TRBV7-9 with TRBJ2-1, with TRBD2 identical over 10 bases. Trimming took 5 bases from V and 10 from J; bases not matched to a gene: 8. The CDR3 is 14 amino acids. Germline V CDR1 and CDR2: SEHNR, FQNEAQ (reference sequence). The DNA for the CDR3 is TGTGCCAGCAGCGCCCTAGCGGGAGCTTGGGAGCAGTTCTTC. It codes for CASSALAGAWEQFF.

This clonotype was detected a few times. The genes are TRBV5-1 and TRBJ2-2; TRBD2 agrees at 7 bases. This CDR3 is built from 17 residues. CDR1 is SGHRS, CDR2 YFSETQ, per germline. Trimming at V came to 1 base and at J to 7 bases, leaving 13 bases not matched to a gene. DNA of the CDR3: TGCGCCAGCAGCTTGACTAACCTGCGGGGGAGTGACGGGGAGCTGTTTTTT. Protein sequence: CASSLTNLRGSDGELFF.

This clonotype was counted many times. The chain uses TRBV12-3 or TRBV12-4 and TRBJ2-3; 11 bases align to TRBD2. Losses at the gene ends were 3 bases for V and 1 base for J; bases not matched to a gene: 0. The length of the CDR3 is 15 residues. CDR3 nucleotide sequence: TGTGCCAGCAGTTTTAGCGGGGGGGGCACAGATACGCAGTATTTT. Translation gives CASSFSGGGTDTQYF.

The chain combines TRBV2 with TRBJ1-5, with D maybe TRBD1 (6 bases). Per germline, CDR1 SNHLY and CDR2 FYNNEI. This CDR3 spans 13 amino acids. V was cut by 6 bases and J by 6 bases, with 12 bases left in between. The CDR3 loop reads CASRPGQSQPQHF. The CDR3 nucleotides read TGTGCCAGCAGGCCTGGACAGAGTCAGCCCCAGCATTTT.

This chain links TRBV2 with TRBJ1-6; no clear D. The CDR3 spans 12 residues. The germline V gene has CDR1 SNHLY and CDR2 FYNNEI. Trimming took 7 bases from V and 10 from J, leaving 11 bases between them. This CDR3 reads CASTGGPSPLHF. The CDR3, as DNA: TGTGCCAGCACCGGCGGACCATCACCCCTCCACTTT.

This clonotype showed up many times. The V gene is TRBV20-1, the J gene TRBJ1-2, with D maybe TRBD1 (5 bases). The germline V and J ends were trimmed by 3 bases and 1 base, with 6 bases remaining between them. The CDR3 length is 12 residues. CDR1 is DFQATT and CDR2 is SNEGSKA in the germline V gene (reference sequence). The CDR3 region has the DNA TGCAGTGCTAGTGGGGGTAACTATGGCTACACCTTC. This translates into CSASGGNYGYTF.

This clonotype was observed a few times. The CDR3 DNA follows: TGTGCCAGCAGCCTAACAGGGGCACAATACAATGAGCAGTTCTTC. Translated, it gives CASSLTGAQYNEQFF. This chain links TRBV7-9 with TRBJ2-1; 7 bases are a match to TRBD1. The CDR3 spans 15 residues. The V gene's germline CDR1 is SEHNR and CDR2 FQNEAQ (reference sequence). J gave up 4 bases and V 5 bases, and 8 bases lay outside the gene matches.

This clonotype appeared a few times. The chain carries TRBV6-4 and TRBJ2-1, with 7 bases that match TRBD2. Germline lookup yields CDR1 MRHNA and CDR2 SNTAGT. This CDR3 has 14 residues. Trimming removed 7 bases from V and 5 bases from J; junction bases left unmatched: 8. The chain's CDR3 is CASKTSGGNNEQFF. Written as DNA, the CDR3 is TGTGCCAGCAAAACTTCGGGGGGAAACAATGAGCAGTTCTTC.

This clonotype was seen only a few times. The genes are TRBV6-2 or TRBV6-3 and TRBJ2-4; D may match TRBD1 or TRBD2 (5 bases each). Germline V gene lookup returns CDR1 MNHEY and CDR2 SVGEGT. V was trimmed by 10 bases and J by 1 base, leaving 11 bases between them. The CDR3 length is 13 residues. The CDR3 nucleotides read TGTGCCACCAGGGAGTTGGCCAAAAACATTCAGTACTTC. It encodes CATRELAKNIQYF.

This clonotype appeared a few times. The chain links TRBV6-4 to TRBJ2-3; 8 bases line up with TRBD2. The CDR3 is 15 residues long. The germline CDR1 and CDR2 sequences are MRHNA and SNTAGT. J was trimmed by 4 bases and V by 4 bases; bases with no gene match: 7. The CDR3 region has the DNA TGTGCCAGCAGTGGGGGACTAGGCGCCGCAGATACGCAGTATTTT. This translates into CASSGGLGAADTQYF.

The chain carries TRBV12-3 or TRBV12-4 and TRBJ2-1; 7 bases are a match to TRBD2. The V gene end was trimmed by 5 bases and the J gene end by 4 bases; junction bases not matched to a gene: 8. This CDR3 spans 15 amino acids. The CDR3 spells CASSKASGEYNEQFF. CDR3 bases: TGTGCCAGCAGTAAAGCTAGCGGTGAATACAATGAGCAGTTCTTC.

The chain carries TRBV28 and TRBJ1-5, with D unresolved. This CDR3 region has 15 residues. Per the germline V gene, CDR1 is MDHEN and CDR2 is SYDVKM. V shed 3 bases and J shed 1 base, with 10 bases lying between them. The CDR3 loop reads CASSFSRMSNQPQHF. CDR3 bases: TGTGCCAGCAGTTTCAGCCGGATGAGCAATCAGCCCCAGCATTTT.

This clonotype was detected ten times or more. V is TRBV20-1 and J is TRBJ1-1; 9 nucleotides match TRBD1. The CDR3 loop spans 16 amino acids. The germline CDR1 and CDR2 sequences are DFQATT and SNEGSKA (reference sequence). Unmatched junction bases numbered 7, after V lost 2 bases and J lost 0 bases. CDR3 coding DNA: TGCAGTGCTAGAAAGGGACAGGGTCACATGAACACTGAAGCTTTCTTT. This translates into CSARKGQGHMNTEAFF.